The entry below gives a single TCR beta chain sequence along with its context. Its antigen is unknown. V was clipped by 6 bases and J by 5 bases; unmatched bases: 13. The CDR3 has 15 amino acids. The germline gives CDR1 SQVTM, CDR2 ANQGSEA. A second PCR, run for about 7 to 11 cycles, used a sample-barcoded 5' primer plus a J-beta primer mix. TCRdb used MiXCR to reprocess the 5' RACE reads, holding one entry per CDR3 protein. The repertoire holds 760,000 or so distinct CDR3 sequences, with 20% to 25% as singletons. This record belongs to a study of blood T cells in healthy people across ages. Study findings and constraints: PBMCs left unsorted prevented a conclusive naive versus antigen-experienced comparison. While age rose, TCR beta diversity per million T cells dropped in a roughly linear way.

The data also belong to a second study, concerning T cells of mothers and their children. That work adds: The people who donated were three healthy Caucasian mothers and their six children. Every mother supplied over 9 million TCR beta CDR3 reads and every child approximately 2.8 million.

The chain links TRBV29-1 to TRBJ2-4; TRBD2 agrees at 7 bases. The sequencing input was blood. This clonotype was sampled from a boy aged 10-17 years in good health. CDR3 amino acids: CSVFQPGGSQNIQYF. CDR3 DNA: TGCAGCGTCTTTCAGCCGGGGGGTAGCCAAAACATTCAGTACTTC.